These 18 T cell receptor beta chains were sequenced from one sample in a study of blood T cell repertoires in COVID-19. The assay was immunoSEQ multiplex PCR, and TCRdb's table has in-frame clones only and misses some. Of roughly 400,000 clones in the sample, about 90% were seen once. Sequenced: PBMCs or T cells enriched from blood (not recorded which). The receptor source for this set is a man between 18 and 29 years old who had recovered from COVID-19.

This clone was observed a single time. This chain links TRBV7-3 with TRBJ2-1; 16 nucleotides match TRBD2. CDR3 size: 21 residues. CDR1 SGHTA and CDR2 FQGTGA come from the germline V gene. V lost 5 bases to trimming and J lost 3 bases; unmatched junction nucleotides: 16. CDR3 bases: TGTGCCAGCAGCCCGAAAGGATGGGGGACTAGCGGGAGGGTTTTCTACAATGAGCAGTTCTTC. This encodes CASSPKGWGTSGRVFYNEQFF.

The genes are TRBV5-1 and TRBJ2-5, with 13 bases identical to TRBD2. V trimming: 1 base; J trimming: 9 bases; junction bases outside the gene matches: 18. Germline values: CDR1 SGHRS, CDR2 YFSETQ. The CDR3 runs to 19 residues. CDR3 nucleotide sequence: TGCGCCAGCAGCTTGCCATCGGGACCAGGACTAGCGGGAGAAGGAGCCCAGTACTTC. Translation gives CASSLPSGPGLAGEGAQYF.

This chain connects TRBV9 to TRBJ2-1; TRBD1 aligns across 7 bases. Trimming at V came to 0 bases and at J to 6 bases, leaving 6 bases not matched to a gene. CDR3 length: 15 amino acids. CDR1 is SGDLS, CDR2 YYNGEE, per germline. The CDR3 coding sequence is TGTGCCAGCAGCGTAGGTGAGAGACAGGGCAATGAGCAGTTCTTC. Protein: CASSVGERQGNEQFF.

The chain uses TRBV10-1 and TRBJ1-1, with D possibly matching TRBD1 (6 bases). The CDR3 spans 18 residues. V was trimmed by 7 bases and J by 5 bases, leaving 29 bases between them. The V gene's germline CDR1 is WNHNN and CDR2 SYGVQD (reference sequence). The CDR3 is CASILSVVNRVQGTEAFF. The CDR3 DNA is TGCGCCAGCATTCTCTCTGTAGTCAACAGGGTACAAGGTACTGAAGCTTTCTTT.

The chain couples TRBV12-5 to TRBJ2-2; D is uncertain. Germline values: CDR1 LGHNT, CDR2 FRNRAP. V was pared by 7 bases and J by 1 base, with 7 bases between. The CDR3 has 13 amino acids. This CDR3 reads CASAAGNTGELFF. In DNA form, the CDR3 reads TGTGCTAGTGCGGCAGGGAACACCGGGGAGCTGTTTTTT.

The CDR3 loop reads CASRSLTPNEKLFF. The CDR3 DNA follows: TGTGCCAGCAGGAGTCTTACGCCTAATGAAAAACTGTTTTTT. This chain connects TRBV6-5 to TRBJ1-4; D call uncertain. CDR3 length: 14 amino acids. Germline lookup yields CDR1 MNHEY and CDR2 SVGAGI. The V end was cut by 6 bases, the J end by 3 bases, with 11 bases between.

The chain has TRBV24-1 and TRBJ1-6; TRBD1 agrees at 7 bases. Losses at the gene ends were 2 bases for V and 11 bases for J; bases not matched to a gene: 23. The V gene's germline CDR1 is KGHDR and CDR2 SFDVKD. The CDR3 has 20 residues. The CDR3 sequence is CATSDSINSQRTGRRPPLHF. In DNA form, the CDR3 reads TGTGCCACCAGTGATTCCATAAACTCCCAGAGGACAGGTCGTCGGCCACCCCTCCACTTT.

The genes are TRBV19 and TRBJ1-5, with 7 nucleotides matching TRBD1. V lost 6 bases and J lost 0; bases outside the gene matches: 8. The CDR3 contains 16 residues. CDR1 and CDR2 (germline): LNHDA, SQIVND (reference sequence). The CDR3: CASSTGQTYSNQPQHF. The CDR3 DNA is TGTGCCAGTAGCACGGGACAGACCTATAGCAATCAGCCCCAGCATTTT.

V gene TRBV2 combines with J gene TRBJ2-1; the D gene is possibly TRBD1 (5 bases). Trimming stripped 5 bases from V and 6 bases from J, with 14 bases between. The CDR3 totals 14 residues. Germline values: CDR1 SNHLY, CDR2 FYNNEI. The CDR3 here is CASSSQGTVNEQFF. The DNA of the CDR3 is TGTGCCAGCAGTAGTCAGGGTACGGTCAATGAGCAGTTCTTC.

J is TRBJ1-6 and V is TRBV5-1; tentatively, D is TRBD1 (5 bases). V lost 0 bases to trimming and J lost 7 bases, with 11 bases between them. Germline V lookup: CDR1 SGHRS, CDR2 YFSETQ. The CDR3 has 15 amino acids. The chain's CDR3 is CASSLDGGWNSPLHF. The CDR3 DNA reads TGCGCCAGCAGCTTGGACGGGGGGTGGAATTCACCCCTCCACTTT.

The chain couples TRBV5-5 to TRBJ1-3; the D gene is possibly TRBD1 (5 bases). The CDR3 extends over 18 amino acids. Trimming shortened V by 1 base and J by 9 bases, and 26 bases separated the two germline ends. Germline-derived CDR1 and CDR2 are SGHKS and YYEKEE (reference sequence). The CDR3 loop reads CASSLLSGNTHFGGTIYF. The CDR3 DNA is TGTGCCAGCAGCTTGCTTTCCGGCAACACCCACTTCGGGGGCACCATATATTTT.

The V call is TRBV5-1, the J call TRBJ1-3; 9 bases agree with TRBD1. J lost 4 bases, V lost 5 bases, and 4 bases had no gene match. Germline V gene data show CDR1 as SGHRS and CDR2 as YFSETQ. The CDR3 extends over 14 amino acids. CDR3 nucleotide sequence: TGCGCCAGCAGTTCCGGACAGGGGGGAAACACCATATATTTT. Protein product: CASSSGQGGNTIYF.

The V gene is TRBV7-9, the J gene TRBJ1-1; 9 bases match TRBD1. After removal of 0 bases from V and 1 base from J, the junction contained 3 bases not matched to a gene. Germline CDR1 reads SEHNR; CDR2 reads FQNEAQ (reference sequence). The CDR3 spans 16 residues. As DNA, the CDR3 is TGTGCCAGCAGCTTAGCGCGGACAGGGGCGAACACTGAAGCTTTCTTT. Translating it yields CASSLARTGANTEAFF.

CDR3 nucleotide sequence: TGTGCCAGCAGCCCCGGACAGTATGGCTACACCTTC. This gives the protein CASSPGQYGYTF. V gene TRBV11-2 combines with J gene TRBJ1-2; D may be TRBD1 (6 bases). Germline V gives CDR1 SGHAT, CDR2 FQNNGV. This CDR3 is built from 12 residues. The V and J ends lost 5 bases and 5 bases respectively, with 9 bases between them.

This chain connects TRBV30 to TRBJ2-7, with unresolved D. The CDR3 covers 16 residues. In germline, CDR1 is GTSNPN, CDR2 SVGIG (reference sequence). Trimming pared 2 bases from V and 1 base from J, leaving 18 bases between. CDR3 region: CAWSFWVSLNSYEQYF. The CDR3 nucleotides are TGTGCCTGGAGTTTTTGGGTTAGCTTAAATTCCTACGAGCAGTACTTC.

V is TRBV19 and J is TRBJ1-5, with D possibly TRBD1 on 5 matching bases. This CDR3 is built from 15 residues. V was trimmed by 11 bases and J by 0 bases, leaving 17 bases between them. The V gene's germline CDR1 is LNHDA and CDR2 SQIVND (reference sequence). DNA of the CDR3: TGTGCCGGCGGGAGAGGGGTTTATAGCAATCAGCCCCAGCATTTT. This encodes CAGGRGVYSNQPQHF.

The V gene is TRBV4-1, the J gene TRBJ1-6; 7 bases align to TRBD1. Looked up from germline, CDR1 is MGHRA and CDR2 is YSYEKL. This CDR3 has 14 residues. V trimming: 7 bases; J trimming: 7 bases; junction bases outside the gene matches: 7. CDR3 loop: CASTRQGTNSPLHF. The CDR3 DNA reads TGCGCCAGCACCCGACAGGGAACCAATTCACCCCTCCACTTT.

This chain links TRBV15 with TRBJ1-3, with D unresolved. The V end was cut by 1 base, the J end by 3 bases, with 13 bases between. The CDR3 spans 16 residues. From germline, CDR1 is LNHNV and CDR2 YYDKDF (reference sequence). The CDR3: CATSRGLPGGGNTIYF. CDR3 coding DNA: TGTGCCACCAGCAGAGGACTCCCGGGAGGTGGAAACACCATATATTTT.